This TCR beta chain comes out of a study of CD8 T cells in ankylosing spondylitis. Study observations and caveats: What appeared characteristic of ankylosing spondylitis blood was a TCR beta motif of eight highly homologous variants. Earlier studies detected some motif variants in reactive arthritis synovial fluid and blood.

For TCR beta, libraries came from quantitative 5'-RACE with molecular barcodes. MiXCR, run by TCRdb on the 5' RACE reads, gives a single entry per CDR3 protein. Altogether some 40,000 distinct CDR3 sequences are present, 10% to 13% being singletons, with the ten largest covering 15% to 20%. Germline CDR1 is ENHRY and CDR2 is SYGVKD. This CDR3 comprises 17 residues. Unmatched junction bases numbered 8, after V lost 3 bases and J lost 0 bases. This clonotype was seen many times. Its target is not known. The chain couples TRBV10-3 to TRBJ2-1; 7 positions match TRBD2. Input material: blood, either unsorted or a sorted T cell fraction (not recorded which). The TCR originated in a male donor with ankylosing spondylitis or in good health (not recorded which). The CDR3 DNA sequence: TGTGCCATCAGTGACCCGGCTAGCGGCAGCTCCTACAATGAGCAGTTCTTC. Amino acids: CAISDPASGSSYNEQFF.